The clone carrying this T cell receptor (beta chain) was observed a single time. This table comes from immunoSEQ multiplex PCR, and its TCRdb copy is limited to in-frame clones, with some not included. The table records about 59,000 clones, roughly 91% of them present only once. This entry is derived from a study of blood T cell repertoires in COVID-19. The ends lost 0 bases at V and 7 bases at J; junction bases unmatched: 16. The CDR3 sequence is 18 residues long. Germline V gene data show CDR1 as GTSNPN and CDR2 as SVGIG (reference sequence). The clonotype was recovered from a human donor in a cohort sampled during active COVID-19. Sequencing used peripheral blood. This sequence joins TRBV30 and TRBJ2-3, with 10 bases aligning to TRBD2. CDR3 in amino acids: CAWSVAQLAGRHPHTQYF. The CDR3 DNA is TGTGCCTGGAGTGTAGCCCAACTAGCGGGGAGGCATCCTCATACGCAGTATTTT.